This TCR beta chain was captured in a study of CD8+ T cells in alopecia areata (dated 2018 in TCRdb). General notes on the study: The treated patients took part in an open-label pilot trial in which moderate-to-severe alopecia areata was treated with oral tofacitinib at 5 to 10 mg twice daily. Patients received tofacitinib for 6 to 18 months and were then followed off drug for 6 months to check for delayed response and recurrence. Biopsies were taken from tofacitinib-treated patients at baseline and at 4 and 24 weeks of treatment, and a later scalp biopsy was taken in several of the tofacitinib-treated patients. The study used high-throughput TCRbeta sequencing to examine T cell clonal expansion in alopecia areata, in both the C3H/HeJ mouse model and human patients. Scalp tissue and sorted CD4+ and CD8+ peripheral blood T cells from patchy and totalis/universalis alopecia areata patients and from healthy controls were covered by human TCRbeta sequencing. Scalp clonality was compared among normal scalp (n=4), patchy alopecia areata scalp (n=8), and alopecia totalis/universalis scalp (n=8). RNA was extracted with the PAXgene miRNA kit for fixed scalp, the miRNeasy kit for PBMCs, and the RNeasy kit for mouse skin. TCRbeta CDR3 regions were amplified by immunoSEQ multiplex PCR with 35 Vbeta forward and 13 Jbeta reverse primers. Paper-wide results and their limitations: Shared TCR sequences between patients were less evident than in mice, which may be partly attributable to HLA diversity in the patient population. Scalp TCR repertoire analysis is complicated because resident alphabeta T cells in normal human skin are also sequenced, whereas mouse skin is dominated by gammadelta T cells. Lesional scalp, especially in alopecia totalis/universalis, showed higher clonality and more expanded CD8+ clones than normal scalp, suggesting antigenic drive.

The sample holds one count of this clone. The target of this receptor is not known. No much larger clone is present one base from it, and per-base qualities are unavailable. Receptors were amplified or captured by the immunoSEQ multiplex PCR assay. To provide template for TCR sequencing, every sample had RNA extracted and reverse transcribed into cDNA. SuperScript III was used to make first-strand cDNA, primed with a 2:1 mix of oligo-dT and random hexamers. Amplification bias was assessed with a synthetic immune receptor repertoire, and residual bias was removed computationally. The authors' analysis ran thus. After raw reads were preprocessed to remove errors, the CDR3 was defined following IMGT conventions as running from the conserved cysteine to phenylalanine. Clonality was computed as 1 minus the Shannon entropy, with the entropy normalized by log2 of the number of productive unique TCRs. Whether each scalp clone was CD4 or CD8 was inferred by checking scalp TCRbeta sequences against the CD4 and CD8 repertoires from sorted blood. Entries here come from immuneACCESS through TCRdb and include only in-frame sequences with V and J called. Some clones fail to appear in such tables; in the studies checked, an unresolved V gene covers under half of the shortfall, and the cause of the remainder is unknown. The V and J calls and clone size are taken from that table; D and trimming were inferred from the DNA. In all, the sample holds fewer than 200,000 clones, and 67% of those were seen once. Of the sample, over 10% falls within the top ten clones.

According to the study, the label for this sample's time point signals: baseline before oral tofacitinib. Peripheral blood and lesional scalp punch biopsies were obtained from patients with alopecia areata. PBMCs were separated by density centrifugation and stained for CD3, CD4 and CD8, after which CD4+ and CD8+ T cells were sorted on a FACSAria. Measured from the cysteine to the phenylalanine, the CDR3 is 14 residues long. The read is trimmed to its CDR3 DNA, 42 bases read in frame from base 1. CDR1 is given as GTSNPN and CDR2 as SVGIG, both from the germline V gene (reference sequence). V is cut back by 1 base and J by 10 bases, with 4 bases in the junction unmatched.

This TCR derives from a human donor with alopecia areata. The source was CD8+ T cells sorted from blood, collected at week 0. The chain was built from TRBV30 and TRBJ2-2, with 12 central nucleotides matching TRBD2. The CDR3 reads as follows: CAWSALAGGLELFF. The DNA sequence is TGTGCCTGGAGTGCTCTAGCGGGGGGGTTGGAGCTGTTTTTT.